Below, 23 T cell receptor beta chains from the same sample are listed, as sequenced in a study of PD-L1 blockade in urothelial cancer. Profiling relied on immunoSEQ multiplex PCR, and the TCRdb table lists in-frame clones only, not all of them. The sample consists of about 45,000 clones, about 91% of them appearing once. The source material was PBMCs, sampled around atezolizumab (anti-PD-L1) treatment. These receptors all come from a man aged 80 or over with urothelial cancer.

The chain uses TRBV9 and TRBJ1-2; possible D gene TRBD1, 6 bases. This CDR3 comprises 16 residues. Germline assignment: CDR1 SGDLS and CDR2 YYNGEE. The V and J ends lost 3 bases and 3 bases respectively, with 18 bases between them. CDR3 protein: CASSGRVPKGDYGYTF. The CDR3 region has the DNA TGTGCCAGCAGCGGTCGGGTTCCTAAGGGGGACTATGGCTACACCTTC.

In this sample, this clone turned up once. The V call is TRBV9, the J call TRBJ2-1, with 13 positions matching TRBD2. CDR1 and CDR2 from the germline V gene are SGDLS and YYNGEE. This CDR3 region has 16 residues. The J segment lost 4 bases and the V segment lost 4 bases, leaving 5 bases of the junction unmatched. The CDR3 DNA is TGTGCCAGCAGCCCACGACTAGCGGGAGGTTACAATGAGCAGTTCTTC. Residues: CASSPRLAGGYNEQFF.

This clone was recorded only once. The V gene is TRBV7-8, the J gene TRBJ2-7, with 10 bases aligning to TRBD1. With 1 base clipped from V and 2 bases from J, the junction kept 5 bases outside the gene matches. The CDR3 spans 16 residues. The V gene's germline CDR1 is SGHVS and CDR2 FQNEAQ. CDR3: CASSLGGQGVTYEQYF. The CDR3 DNA reads as TGTGCCAGCAGCTTAGGCGGACAGGGGGTTACCTACGAGCAGTACTTC.

This chain's CDR3 is CASSIGWARGTNQPQHF. Written as DNA, the CDR3 is TGTGCCAGTAGTATAGGGTGGGCCAGGGGAACCAATCAGCCCCAGCATTTT. V usage is TRBV19 and J usage is TRBJ1-5; possible D gene TRBD1, 6 bases. CDR3 length: 17 amino acids. Germline V gene sequence: CDR1 LNHDA, CDR2 SQIVND (reference sequence). V lost 1 base, J lost 3 bases, and 16 bases lay in between.

V gene TRBV15 combines with J gene TRBJ2-7, with D perhaps TRBD1 (5 bases). Germline CDR1 reads LNHNV; CDR2 reads YYDKDF (reference sequence). Trimming left V 5 bases short and J 2 bases short, with 19 bases between. The CDR3 contains 16 residues. DNA of the CDR3: TGTGCCACCAGCCCTACCGAGAATACAGGTACCTACGAGCAGTACTTC. As protein: CATSPTENTGTYEQYF.

The chain links TRBV5-1 to TRBJ2-5; perhaps TRBD1 as D (6 bases). Deletions cut 0 bases from V and 2 bases from J, with 8 bases between. CDR3 length equals 14 residues. Germline V gives CDR1 SGHRS, CDR2 YFSETQ. The CDR3 here is CASSLGTVQETQYF. The CDR3 region has the DNA TGCGCCAGCAGCTTGGGGACAGTACAAGAGACCCAGTACTTC.

The chain recombines TRBV11-2 with TRBJ2-7; 9 bases match TRBD2. CDR1 is SGHAT and CDR2 is FQNNGV in the germline V gene. V shed 1 base and J 3 bases; nucleotides not matched to a gene: 13. CDR3 length: 18 amino acids. CDR3 coding DNA: TGTGCCAGCAGCTTAGTCTTATTAGGGCGGGAGGGCCTCTACGAGCAGTACTTC. This codes for CASSLVLLGREGLYEQYF.

This chain connects TRBV9 to TRBJ2-5, with D perhaps matching TRBD2 (7 bases). The ends were cut back, 3 bases at V and 5 bases at J, with 26 bases in the middle. CDR3 length: 18 amino acids. The germline gives CDR1 SGDLS, CDR2 YYNGEE. Here the CDR3 DNA reads TGTGCCAGCAGCGAAAACAAAGGGGGGGCTTTATCCAGGGAGACCCAGTACTTC. Translating it yields CASSENKGGALSRETQYF.

The chain has TRBV5-4 and TRBJ2-7; D is perhaps TRBD2 (5 bases). This CDR3 spans 14 amino acids. With 0 bases removed from V and 2 bases from J, the gap between germline ends came to 9 bases. Per germline, CDR1 SGHNT and CDR2 YYREEE (reference sequence). For the CDR3, the DNA is TGTGCCAGCAGCTTGGACAGCGGAGCCTACGAGCAGTACTTC. It encodes CASSLDSGAYEQYF.

The V call is TRBV6-1, the J call TRBJ1-2, with D possibly matching TRBD1 (5 bases). The CDR3 is made up of 13 amino acids. V was cut by 6 bases and J by 2 bases, with 10 bases left in between. Germline V gene data show CDR1 as MNHNS and CDR2 as SASEGT. As DNA, the CDR3 is TGTGCCAGCAGCCTGGGGCAGAACTATGGCTACACCTTC. Its protein is CASSLGQNYGYTF.

The chain couples TRBV10-1 to TRBJ2-7, with D possibly being TRBD2 (5 bases). Germline CDR1 is WNHNN and CDR2 is SYGVQD (reference sequence). V was shortened by 0 bases and J by 6 bases, with 12 bases between the two germline ends. The CDR3 totals 14 residues. CDR3 sequence reads: CASSESVSGLEQYF. The CDR3 coding sequence is TGCGCCAGCAGTGAGTCGGTATCAGGACTCGAGCAGTACTTC.

The genes are TRBV19 and TRBJ2-7, with 10 bases identical to TRBD2. The CDR3 spans 14 residues. Germline trimming cut 4 bases from V and 5 bases from J; bases unmatched to any gene: 5. The germline CDR1 and CDR2 sequences are LNHDA and SQIVND (reference sequence). CDR3 nucleotide sequence: TGTGCCAGTAGTACCTCTAGCGGGAGTGACGAGCAGTACTTC. Translating gives CASSTSSGSDEQYF. Supplemented by reference TRBV19 and TRBJ2-7, the full variable domain reads DGGITQSPKYLFRKEGQNVTLSCEQNLNHDAMYWYRQDPGQGLRLIYYSQIVNDFQKGDIAEGYSVSREKKESFPLTVTSAQKNPTAFYLCASSTSSGSDEQYFGPGTRLTVT.

The chain carries TRBV9 and TRBJ2-7; 8 nucleotides align to TRBD2. The CDR3 is made up of 14 amino acids. Germline CDR1 is SGDLS and CDR2 is YYNGEE. V lost 3 bases, J lost 6 bases, and 8 bases stayed unmatched. The CDR3 here is CASSGSGRGGEQYF. CDR3 nucleotide sequence: TGTGCCAGCAGCGGGAGCGGGAGAGGGGGCGAGCAGTACTTC.

The chain combines TRBV6-1 with TRBJ2-7; TRBD1 aligns across 8 bases. V was pared by 11 bases and J by 4 bases, with 7 bases of the junction left unmatched. The CDR3 runs 12 residues. Germline loops: CDR1 MNHNS, CDR2 SASEGT. CDR3 in amino acids: CAGRTGSYEQYF. As DNA, the CDR3 is TGTGCCGGGCGGACAGGGTCTTACGAGCAGTACTTC.

The J gene is TRBJ2-1, the V gene TRBV19; TRBD1 matches 12 bases. J gave up 7 bases and V 2 bases, and 9 bases lay outside the gene matches. The CDR3 length is 17 residues. CDR1 and CDR2 from the germline V gene are LNHDA and SQIVND (reference sequence). CDR3 protein: CASSITYGTGGGNEQFF. CDR3 DNA: TGTGCCAGTAGTATAACATACGGGACAGGGGGCGGAAATGAGCAGTTCTTC. Supplemented by reference TRBV19 and TRBJ2-1, the full variable domain reads DGGITQSPKYLFRKEGQNVTLSCEQNLNHDAMYWYRQDPGQGLRLIYYSQIVNDFQKGDIAEGYSVSREKKESFPLTVTSAQKNPTAFYLCASSITYGTGGGNEQFFGPGTRLTVL.

The V call is TRBV7-8, the J call TRBJ2-5; the D gene is possibly TRBD2 (5 bases). V was pared by 3 bases and J by 1 base, with 12 bases between. This CDR3 has 15 amino acids. CDR1 SGHVS and CDR2 FQNEAQ come from the germline V gene. CDR3 loop: CASSFGGLFQETQYF. The CDR3 DNA sequence: TGTGCCAGCAGCTTTGGCGGACTGTTCCAAGAGACCCAGTACTTC.

CDR3 bases: TGCAGCGTTGATTCCGGGACAGGGGAGCGTTTACTGTTTTTT. It translates to CSVDSGTGERLLFF. V usage is TRBV29-1 and J usage is TRBJ1-4, with 10 bases lining up with TRBD1. The CDR3 sequence is 14 residues long. Per germline, CDR1 SQVTM and CDR2 ANQGSEA. J gave up 13 bases and V 3 bases, and 11 bases lay outside the gene matches.

V and J are TRBV7-6 and TRBJ2-1, with D tentatively TRBD2 (5 bases). Germline CDR1 and CDR2: SGHVS and FNYEAQ. V was shortened by 5 bases and J by 6 bases, with 11 bases between the two germline ends. The length of the CDR3 is 13 residues. The CDR3, as DNA: TGTGCCAGCAGCGTTTTCGAGGGCAATGAGCAGTTCTTC. Translated, it gives CASSVFEGNEQFF.

The chain recombines TRBV10-3 with TRBJ2-1; 8 nucleotides align to TRBD2. The V and J ends lost 2 bases and 6 bases, in that order; junction bases with no gene match: 6. Germline V gene sequence: CDR1 ENHRY, CDR2 SYGVKD. CDR3 size: 15 residues. The CDR3 region is CAISERVSGSNEQFF. Here the CDR3 DNA reads TGTGCCATCAGTGAGCGGGTGAGCGGGAGCAATGAGCAGTTCTTC.

This chain joins TRBV6-6 and TRBJ2-7, with D possibly matching TRBD1 (6 bases). Germline V lookup: CDR1 MNHNY, CDR2 SVGAGI (reference sequence). The CDR3 is 15 amino acids. V lost 3 bases and J 6 bases, leaving 18 bases between the germline ends. The CDR3 nucleotides are TGTGCCAGCAGTTATGGGGGACAATATTTGCTCGAGCAGTACTTC. This encodes CASSYGGQYLLEQYF.

This clone was counted once. The chain recombines TRBV5-4 with TRBJ2-7; the match to TRBD2 covers 7 bases. The CDR3 has 17 residues. Germline V gives CDR1 SGHNT, CDR2 YYREEE (reference sequence). The ends lost 4 bases at V and 3 bases at J; junction bases unmatched: 16. For the CDR3, the DNA is TGTGCCAGCAGCCCCGGTGTAGTCGGCGGGAGAGGCTACGAGCAGTACTTC. Its translation: CASSPGVVGGRGYEQYF.

The chain is built from TRBV19 and TRBJ1-5; 7 positions agree with TRBD1. CDR1 LNHDA and CDR2 SQIVND come from the germline V gene (reference sequence). This CDR3 is built from 14 residues. After removal of 5 bases from V and 8 bases from J, the junction contained 9 bases not matched to a gene. The CDR3, as DNA: TGTGCCAGTAGTGTGGACAGGTTTAATAAGCCCCAGCATTTT. Translation gives CASSVDRFNKPQHF.

The chain combines TRBV5-1 with TRBJ1-2; 7 bases match TRBD1. The CDR3 has 15 amino acids. Losses at the gene ends were 4 bases for V and 2 bases for J; bases not matched to a gene: 8. Germline V lookup: CDR1 SGHRS, CDR2 YFSETQ. The CDR3 coding sequence is TGCGCCAGCAGCATCCAAGGACAGGCGAACTATGGCTACACCTTC. It translates to CASSIQGQANYGYTF.